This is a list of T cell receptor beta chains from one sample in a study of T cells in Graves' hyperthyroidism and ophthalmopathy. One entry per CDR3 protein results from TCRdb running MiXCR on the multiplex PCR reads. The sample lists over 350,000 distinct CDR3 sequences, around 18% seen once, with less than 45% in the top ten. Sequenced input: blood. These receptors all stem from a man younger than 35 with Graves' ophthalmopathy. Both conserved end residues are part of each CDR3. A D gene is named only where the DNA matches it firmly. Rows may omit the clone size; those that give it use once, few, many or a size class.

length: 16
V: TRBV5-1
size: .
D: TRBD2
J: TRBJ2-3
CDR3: CASSSYSGGAGDTQYF
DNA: TGCGCCAGCAGCTCTTATAGCGGGGGGGCCGGGGATACGCAGTATTTT

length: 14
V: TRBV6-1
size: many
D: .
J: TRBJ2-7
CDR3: CASSYVGLSYEQYF
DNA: TGTGCCAGCAGTTACGTGGGCCTCTCCTACGAGCAGTACTTC

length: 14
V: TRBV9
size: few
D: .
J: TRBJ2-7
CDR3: CASSVTGGAYEQYF
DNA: TGTGCCAGCAGCGTTACAGGGGGGGCCTACGAGCAGTACTTC

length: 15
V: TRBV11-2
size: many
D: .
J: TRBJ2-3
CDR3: CASSFDEAHTYTQYF
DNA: TGTGCCAGCAGCTTCGATGAAGCACACACATATACGCAGTATTTT

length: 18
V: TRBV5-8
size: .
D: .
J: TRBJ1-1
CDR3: CASSNDQDKQDVGTEAFF
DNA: TGTGCCAGCAGCAACGACCAAGACAAGCAGGATGTTGGCACTGAAGCTTTCTTT

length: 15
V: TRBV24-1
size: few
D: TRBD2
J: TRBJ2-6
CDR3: CATSGWEGGANVLTF
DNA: TGTGCCACCAGTGGTTGGGAGGGCGGGGCCAACGTCCTGACTTTC

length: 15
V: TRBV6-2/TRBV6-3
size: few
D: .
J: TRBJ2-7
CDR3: CASSFHDRLSFEQYF
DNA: TGTGCCAGCAGTTTCCACGACCGACTAAGTTTCGAGCAGTACTTC

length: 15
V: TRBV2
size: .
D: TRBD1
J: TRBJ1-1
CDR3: CASNSRTGGDTEAFF
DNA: TGTGCCAGCAACTCCCGGACAGGGGGGGACACTGAAGCTTTCTTT

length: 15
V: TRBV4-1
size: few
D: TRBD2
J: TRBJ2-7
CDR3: CASSQGGGFPYEQYF
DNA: TGCGCCAGCAGCCAAGGGGGGGGGTTTCCCTACGAGCAGTACTTC

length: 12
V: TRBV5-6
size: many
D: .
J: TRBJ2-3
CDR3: CASSPIGGTQYF
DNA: TGTGCCAGCAGCCCGATAGGAGGTACGCAGTATTTT

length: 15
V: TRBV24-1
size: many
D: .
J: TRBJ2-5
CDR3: CATSDLLGSGETQYF
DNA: TGTGCCACCAGTGATTTGCTCGGGAGTGGGGAGACCCAGTACTTC

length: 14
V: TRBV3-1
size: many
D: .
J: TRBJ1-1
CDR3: CASSQEGTNTEAFF
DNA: TGTGCCAGCAGCCAAGAAGGAACGAACACTGAAGCTTTCTTT

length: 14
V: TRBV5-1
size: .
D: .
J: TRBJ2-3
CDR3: CASSFGQGEDTQYF
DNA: TGCGCCAGCAGCTTTGGGCAGGGCGAGGATACGCAGTATTTT

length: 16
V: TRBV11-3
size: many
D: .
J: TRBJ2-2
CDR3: CASSLGGTSNTGELFF
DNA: TGTGCCAGCAGCTTAGGTGGGACCTCGAACACCGGGGAGCTGTTTTTT

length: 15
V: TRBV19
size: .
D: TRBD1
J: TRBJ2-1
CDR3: CASSIQWDRVGEQFF
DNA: TGTGCCAGTAGTATCCAATGGGACAGGGTAGGCGAGCAGTTCTTC

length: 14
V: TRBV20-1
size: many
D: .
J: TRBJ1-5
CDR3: CSATDGWSYQPQHF
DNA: TGCAGTGCTACTGACGGGTGGAGTTATCAGCCCCAGCATTTT

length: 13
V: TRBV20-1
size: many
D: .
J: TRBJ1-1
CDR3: CSALRGQPPEAFF
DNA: TGCAGTGCGTTACGGGGGCAACCCCCTGAAGCTTTCTTT

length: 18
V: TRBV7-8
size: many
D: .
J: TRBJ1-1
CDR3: CASSFTASSGGLNTEAFF
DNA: TGTGCCAGCAGCTTCACCGCTTCTTCGGGGGGTCTGAACACTGAAGCTTTCTTT

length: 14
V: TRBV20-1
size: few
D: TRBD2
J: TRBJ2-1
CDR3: CSALLGLANNEQFF
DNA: TGCAGTGCCCTCCTAGGACTAGCGAACAATGAGCAGTTCTTC

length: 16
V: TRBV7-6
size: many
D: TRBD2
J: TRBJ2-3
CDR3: CASSLAPSGHTDTQYF
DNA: TGTGCCAGCAGCTTAGCCCCTAGCGGGCACACAGATACGCAGTATTTT

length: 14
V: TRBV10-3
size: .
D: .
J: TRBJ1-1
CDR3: CAISDRVRGTEAFF
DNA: TGTGCCATCAGTGACCGGGTCAGGGGCACTGAAGCTTTCTTT

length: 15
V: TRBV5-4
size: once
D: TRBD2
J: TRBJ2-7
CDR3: CASSLLSAGGHEQYF
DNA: TGTGCCAGCAGCTTGCTTTCGGCGGGGGGCCACGAGCAGTACTTC

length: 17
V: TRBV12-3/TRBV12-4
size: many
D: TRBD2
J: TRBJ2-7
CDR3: CASSPGTSGGLTYEQYF
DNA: TGTGCCAGCAGTCCGGGGACTAGCGGGGGTCTGACCTACGAGCAGTACTTC

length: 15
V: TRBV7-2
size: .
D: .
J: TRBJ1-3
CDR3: CASSLDRSSGNTIYF
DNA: TGTGCCAGCAGCTTAGACCGGAGCTCTGGAAACACCATATATTTT

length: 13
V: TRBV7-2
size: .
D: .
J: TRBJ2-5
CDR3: CASSFRRGETQYF
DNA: TGTGCCAGCAGCTTCCGGAGGGGGGAGACCCAGTACTTC

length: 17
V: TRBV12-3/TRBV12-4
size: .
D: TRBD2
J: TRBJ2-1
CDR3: CASSWPEAGGQVDEQFF
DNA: TGTGCCAGCAGTTGGCCTGAGGCGGGGGGGCAGGTGGATGAGCAGTTCTTC

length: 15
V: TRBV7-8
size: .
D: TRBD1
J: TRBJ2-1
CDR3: CASSLRQGAKNEQFF
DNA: TGTGCCAGCAGCCTCCGACAGGGGGCGAAGAATGAGCAGTTCTTC

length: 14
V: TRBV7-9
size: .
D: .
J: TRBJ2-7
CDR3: CASSSPGGYYEQYF
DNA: TGTGCCAGCAGCTCCCCAGGAGGCTACTACGAGCAGTACTTC

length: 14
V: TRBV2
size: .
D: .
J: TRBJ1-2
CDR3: CASSRTDIIYGYTF
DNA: TGTGCCAGCAGTAGAACTGACATAATTTATGGCTACACCTTC

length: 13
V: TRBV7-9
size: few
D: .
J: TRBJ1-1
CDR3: CASRDTGYTEAFF
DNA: TGTGCCAGCAGAGACACAGGGTACACTGAAGCTTTCTTT

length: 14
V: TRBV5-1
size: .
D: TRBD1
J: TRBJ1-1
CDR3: CASSPIRDSETTFF
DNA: TGCGCCAGCAGCCCCATCCGGGACAGCGAGACGACTTTCTTT

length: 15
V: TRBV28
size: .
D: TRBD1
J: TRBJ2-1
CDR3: CASSRPGTGRNEQFF
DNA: TGTGCCAGCAGTCGCCCCGGGACAGGGAGGAATGAGCAGTTCTTC

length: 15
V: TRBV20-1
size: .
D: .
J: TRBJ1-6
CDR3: CSARVWDGDNSPLHF
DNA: TGCAGTGCTAGAGTGTGGGACGGAGATAATTCACCCCTCCACTTT

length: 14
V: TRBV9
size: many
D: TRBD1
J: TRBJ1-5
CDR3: CASSRGQDNQPQHF
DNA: TGTGCCAGCAGCCGAGGACAGGACAATCAGCCCCAGCATTTT

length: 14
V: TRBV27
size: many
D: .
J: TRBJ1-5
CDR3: CASSFAEDDQPQHF
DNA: TGTGCCAGCAGTTTCGCCGAGGACGATCAGCCCCAGCATTTT